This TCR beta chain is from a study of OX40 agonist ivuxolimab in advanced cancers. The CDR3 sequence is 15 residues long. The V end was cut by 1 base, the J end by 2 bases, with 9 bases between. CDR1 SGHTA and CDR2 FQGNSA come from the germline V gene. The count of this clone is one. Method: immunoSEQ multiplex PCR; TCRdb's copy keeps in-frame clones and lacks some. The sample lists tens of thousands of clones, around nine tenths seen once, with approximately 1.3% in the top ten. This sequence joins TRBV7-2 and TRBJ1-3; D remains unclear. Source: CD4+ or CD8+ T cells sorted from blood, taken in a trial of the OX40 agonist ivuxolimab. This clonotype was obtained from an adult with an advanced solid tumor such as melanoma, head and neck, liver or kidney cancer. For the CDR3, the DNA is TGTGCCAGCAGCTTAGAGGGTACGGCTGGAAACACCATATATTTT. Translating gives CASSLEGTAGNTIYF.